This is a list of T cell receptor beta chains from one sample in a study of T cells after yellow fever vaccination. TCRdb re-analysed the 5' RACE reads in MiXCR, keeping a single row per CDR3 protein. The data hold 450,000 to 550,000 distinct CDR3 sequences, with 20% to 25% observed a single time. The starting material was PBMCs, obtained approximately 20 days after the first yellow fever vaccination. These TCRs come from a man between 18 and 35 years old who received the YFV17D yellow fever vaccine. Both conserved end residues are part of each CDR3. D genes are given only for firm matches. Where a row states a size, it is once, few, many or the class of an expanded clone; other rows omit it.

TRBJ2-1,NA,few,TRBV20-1,CSARGTEQFF,TGCAGTGCTAGGGGGACAGAGCAGTTCTTC
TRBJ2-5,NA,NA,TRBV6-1,CASSPGGGFLETQYF,TGTGCCAGCAGCCCAGGGGGGGGCTTCCTGGAGACCCAGTACTTC
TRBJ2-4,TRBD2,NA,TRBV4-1,CASSQGSSGESKNIQYF,TGCGCCAGCAGCCAAGGGAGTAGCGGGGAGTCCAAAAACATTCAGTACTTC
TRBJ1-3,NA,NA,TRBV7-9,CASSFTERPAGNTIYF,TGTGCCAGCAGCTTTACAGAGAGGCCAGCTGGAAACACCATATATTTT
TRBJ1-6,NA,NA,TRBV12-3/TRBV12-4,CVSSWGAAPYSALHF,TGTGTCAGCAGTTGGGGGGCGGCGCCCTATTCGGCCCTCCACTTT
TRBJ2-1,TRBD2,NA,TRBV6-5,CASSYLAGLYNEQFF,TGTGCCAGCAGTTACCTAGCGGGCCTCTACAATGAGCAGTTCTTC
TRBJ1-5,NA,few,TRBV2,CASSPDRYSNQPQHF,TGTGCCAGCAGCCCCGACAGATATAGCAATCAGCCCCAGCATTTT
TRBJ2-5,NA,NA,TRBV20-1,CSARDLSSAETQYF,TGCAGTGCTAGAGATCTGAGTAGCGCTGAGACCCAGTACTTC
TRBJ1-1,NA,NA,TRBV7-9,CASSPNFERNTEAFF,TGTGCCAGCAGCCCGAACTTCGAGAGGAACACTGAAGCTTTCTTT
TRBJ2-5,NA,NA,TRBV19,CATPAIYLGETQYF,TGTGCCACCCCCGCAATCTACTTAGGAGAGACCCAGTACTTC
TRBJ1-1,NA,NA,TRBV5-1,CASSLFSGTEAFF,TGCGCCAGCAGCTTGTTTTCGGGCACTGAAGCTTTCTTT
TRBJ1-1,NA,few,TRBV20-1,CSARAGVRTEAFF,TGCAGTGCTAGAGCTGGGGTGCGCACTGAAGCTTTCTTT
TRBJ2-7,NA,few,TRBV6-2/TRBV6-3,CASSYSSVYEQYF,TGTGCCAGCAGTTACTCCTCAGTCTACGAGCAGTACTTC
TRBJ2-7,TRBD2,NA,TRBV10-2,CASSVSGGTSYEQYF,TGCGCCAGCAGTGTTAGCGGGGGGACCTCCTACGAGCAGTACTTC
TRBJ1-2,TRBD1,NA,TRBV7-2,CASSLEVAGGGYGYTF,TGTGCCAGCAGCTTAGAGGTGGCAGGGGGCGGATATGGCTACACCTTC
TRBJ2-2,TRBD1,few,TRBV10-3,CAISEWDRGPTGELFF,TGTGCCATCAGTGAGTGGGACAGGGGCCCCACCGGGGAGCTGTTTTTT
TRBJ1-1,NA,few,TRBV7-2,CASRIKNTEAFF,TGTGCCAGCAGAATCAAAAACACTGAAGCTTTCTTT
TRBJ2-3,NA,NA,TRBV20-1,CSAREYSTQYF,TGCAGTGCTAGAGAATATTCTACGCAGTATTTT
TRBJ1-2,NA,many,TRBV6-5,CASSYLGIYGYTF,TGTGCCAGCAGTTACCTAGGGATTTATGGCTACACCTTC
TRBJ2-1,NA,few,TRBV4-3,CASSQEVFSYNEQFF,TGCGCCAGCAGCCAAGAGGTCTTCAGCTACAATGAGCAGTTCTTC
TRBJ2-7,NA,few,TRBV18,CASSPIVGVRNLNEQYF,TGTGCCAGCTCACCAATAGTTGGGGTGCGGAACCTCAACGAGCAGTACTTC
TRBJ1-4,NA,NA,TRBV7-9,CASSRTADEKLFF,TGTGCCAGCAGCCGGACGGCGGATGAAAAACTGTTTTTT
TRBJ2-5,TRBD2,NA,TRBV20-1,CSAPDSGGARETQYF,TGCAGTGCTCCCGATAGCGGGGGGGCAAGGGAGACCCAGTACTTC
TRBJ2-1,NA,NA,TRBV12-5,CASGFPVGEQFF,TGTGCTAGTGGTTTTCCAGTGGGTGAGCAGTTCTTC
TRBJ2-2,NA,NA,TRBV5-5,CAISPRRTGELFF,TGTGCCATCAGCCCCCGTCGCACCGGGGAGCTGTTTTTT
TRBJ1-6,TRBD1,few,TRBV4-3,CASSQGGPDRGFSPLHF,TGCGCCAGCAGCCAAGGGGGCCCCGACAGGGGTTTCTCACCCCTCCACTTT
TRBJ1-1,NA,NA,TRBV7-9,CASSAPKSSAFF,TGTGCCAGCAGCGCGCCTAAGTCATCGGCTTTCTTT
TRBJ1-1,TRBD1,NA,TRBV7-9,CASSMDRAVGAFF,TGTGCCAGCAGCATGGACAGGGCCGTCGGCGCTTTCTTT
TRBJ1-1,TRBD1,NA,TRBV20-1,CSAPRQGAGTEAFF,TGCAGTGCACCCCGACAGGGGGCGGGCACTGAAGCTTTCTTT